One sample yielded the 27 T cell receptor beta chains listed below, sequenced in a study of identical twins. TCRdb fed the 5' RACE reads into MiXCR, producing one record per CDR3 protein. The profile shows roughly 750,000 distinct CDR3 sequences, over 20% of them singletons. These data are also associated with another study on T cells expressing NK-cell markers.

The sample consisted of PBMCs. These receptors all come from a woman between 18 and 29 years old in good health.

J is TRBJ2-1 and V is TRBV4-3; a weak D match, TRBD2 (6 bases). The germline V gene has CDR1 LGHNA and CDR2 YSLEER. V lost 1 base and J 0 bases, leaving 16 bases between the germline ends. This CDR3 is 18 amino acids long. The CDR3 reads CASSQARPGRTSYNEQFF. The DNA for the CDR3 is TGCGCCAGCAGCCAAGCCCGACCCGGGAGAACCTCCTACAATGAGCAGTTCTTC.

This clonotype was detected ten times or more. The V gene is TRBV5-1, the J gene TRBJ1-1; maybe TRBD1 (5 bases). This CDR3 comprises 14 residues. V was pared by 5 bases and J by 1 base, with 12 bases between. CDR1 and CDR2 (germline): SGHRS, YFSETQ. The CDR3 here is CASRRGAENTEAFF. DNA of the CDR3: TGCGCCAGCAGACGCGGGGCAGAGAACACTGAAGCTTTCTTT.

This CDR3 is CASSIEPGAGANVLTF. CDR3 coding DNA: TGTGCCAGTAGTATAGAGCCCGGCGCTGGGGCCAACGTCCTGACTTTC. The chain carries TRBV19 and TRBJ2-6; no reliable D call. V was pared by 0 bases and J by 2 bases, with 8 bases between. This CDR3 comprises 16 residues. The germline CDR1 and CDR2 sequences are LNHDA and SQIVND (reference sequence).

The chain is built from TRBV29-1 and TRBJ1-1; the D is unclear. Germline V gene lookup returns CDR1 SQVTM and CDR2 ANQGSEA. The CDR3 contains 11 residues. The V gene lost 5 bases and the J gene lost 6 bases, with 10 bases spanning the gap. CDR3 coding DNA: TGCAGCGTTTATAAGGCCCCTGAAGCTTTCTTT. This encodes CSVYKAPEAFF.

This clonotype showed up just a few times. V usage is TRBV7-7 and J usage is TRBJ2-1, with D unresolved. This CDR3 region has 15 residues. The germline gives CDR1 SSHAT, CDR2 FNYEAQ (reference sequence). The V and J ends lost 1 base and 0 bases respectively, with 7 bases between them. The CDR3 is CASSLGKSSYNEQFF. The CDR3 bases are TGTGCCAGCAGCTTAGGGAAAAGCTCCTACAATGAGCAGTTCTTC.

This clonotype occurred a few times. V gene TRBV9 combines with J gene TRBJ2-1, with 7 bases matching TRBD1. Losses at the gene ends were 4 bases for V and 4 bases for J; bases not matched to a gene: 11. The CDR3 has 16 residues. Germline CDR1 SGDLS, CDR2 YYNGEE. In nucleotides, the CDR3 is TGTGCCAGCAGCCGACGGGGACAGACTACATACAATGAGCAGTTCTTC. It codes for CASSRRGQTTYNEQFF.

This clonotype has a handful of counts. V is TRBV20-1 and J is TRBJ2-2; no clear D gene. Trimming removed 4 bases at V and 2 bases at J, with 8 bases between. This CDR3 is built from 13 residues. The germline gives CDR1 DFQATT, CDR2 SNEGSKA (reference sequence). In DNA, the CDR3 is TGCAGTGCTACCTATCCTAACACCGGGGAGCTGTTTTTT. It is translated as CSATYPNTGELFF.

This clonotype occurred once. The V gene is TRBV7-2, the J gene TRBJ2-3; TRBD2 is a possible D gene (5 bases). Per germline, CDR1 SGHTA and CDR2 FQGNSA. Trimming took 5 bases from V and 4 from J, leaving 10 bases between them. There are 13 residues in the CDR3. Written as DNA, the CDR3 is TGTGCCAGCAGCAGGAGGAATCCAGATACGCAGTATTTT. Its protein is CASSRRNPDTQYF.

The CDR3, as DNA: TGTGCCAGCAGCCAAGTGAGTTTAAGGATTCAGAATGAGCAGTTCTTC. It is translated as CASSQVSLRIQNEQFF. The gene calls are TRBV14 and TRBJ2-1; D uncertain. The germline V and J ends were trimmed by 1 base and 7 bases, with 17 bases remaining between them. Germline values: CDR1 SGHDN, CDR2 FVKESK. There are 16 residues in the CDR3. Complete variable domain (other parts from reference TRBV14 and TRBJ2-1): EAGVTQFPSHSVIEKGQTVTLRCDPISGHDNLYWYRRVMGKEIKFLLHFVKESKQDESGMPNNRFLAERTGGTYSTLKVQPAELEDSGVYFCASSQVSLRIQNEQFFGPGTRLTVL.

On this clonotype itself: The junction differs from germline at one of its ends, possibly a read error. The rearrangement links TRBV12-3 or TRBV12-4 to TRBJ2-7; maybe TRBD1 (6 bases). This CDR3 is built from 12 residues. The CDR3 loop reads CASSLHRDVYFF. In DNA, the CDR3 is TGTGCCAGCAGTTTACACAGGGACGTGTATTTCTTC.

Ten or more counts support this clonotype. The chain has TRBV30 and TRBJ2-5; no definite D call. CDR1 is GTSNPN, CDR2 SVGIG, per germline (reference sequence). The CDR3 runs 12 residues. Between the trimmed V and J ends, which lost 2 bases and 5 bases, there was a span of 9 bases. DNA of the CDR3: TGTGCCTGGAGTAAGGGTAGGGAGACCCAGTACTTC. Translating gives CAWSKGRETQYF.

This clonotype showed up just a few times. The rearrangement links TRBV29-1 to TRBJ2-5; weak D call: TRBD1 (5 bases). Between the trimmed V and J ends, which lost 7 bases and 5 bases, there was a span of 14 bases. Germline-derived CDR1 and CDR2 are SQVTM and ANQGSEA. The CDR3 extends over 12 amino acids. CDR3 nucleotides: TGCAGCGGTCGACAGCCGAAGGAGACCCAGTACTTC. It specifies CSGRQPKETQYF.

The J gene is TRBJ2-3, the V gene TRBV3-1; 8 positions match TRBD2. Germline loops: CDR1 LGHDT, CDR2 YNNKEL (reference sequence). Trimming at V came to 6 bases and at J to 4 bases, leaving 9 bases not matched to a gene. The CDR3 covers 15 residues. DNA of the CDR3: TGTGCCAGCAGGGACGGGAGCGGGGGTCCAGATACGCAGTATTTT. Its protein product is CASRDGSGGPDTQYF.

This chain joins TRBV29-1 and TRBJ2-7; D gene unclear. Germline V gene sequence: CDR1 SQVTM, CDR2 ANQGSEA. The V end lost 0 bases, the J end lost 7 bases, and 13 bases lay between the germline ends. The length of the CDR3 is 13 residues. This CDR3 reads CSVEDQSKGEQYF. CDR3 DNA: TGCAGCGTTGAAGATCAGTCGAAGGGTGAGCAGTACTTC.

This clonotype was counted once. V usage is TRBV7-2 and J usage is TRBJ2-1; D is ambiguous. This CDR3 is built from 17 residues. The ends were cut back, 5 bases at V and 5 bases at J, with 22 bases in the middle. CDR1 and CDR2 from the germline V gene are SGHTA and FQGNSA. The CDR3 sequence: CASSPHRWGMQDNEQFF. The CDR3 region has the DNA TGTGCCAGCAGCCCCCATAGGTGGGGTATGCAGGACAATGAGCAGTTCTTC.

V and J are TRBV19 and TRBJ2-3; 9 positions agree with TRBD2. Germline values: CDR1 LNHDA, CDR2 SQIVND (reference sequence). The CDR3 has 15 residues. The V segment lost 6 bases and the J segment 5 bases; nucleotides outside the gene matches: 9. CDR3: CASRDPGLARDTQYF. The CDR3 DNA reads TGTGCCAGTAGGGACCCGGGACTAGCAAGAGATACGCAGTATTTT.

The chain recombines TRBV5-1 with TRBJ2-2, with TRBD1 identical over 11 bases. V lost 2 bases to trimming and J lost 4 bases; unmatched junction nucleotides: 13. In germline, CDR1 is SGHRS, CDR2 YFSETQ. CDR3 length equals 19 residues. In nucleotides, the CDR3 is TGCGCCAGCAGCTTCCAGGACAGGGGGCGCGGATCAAGCACCGGGGAGCTGTTTTTT. Protein product: CASSFQDRGRGSSTGELFF.

At least ten counts were recorded for this clonotype. This sequence joins TRBV7-2 and TRBJ2-3; 13 positions match TRBD2. The CDR3 consists of 17 residues. J was trimmed by 4 bases and V by 5 bases; bases with no gene match: 9. Germline CDR1 and CDR2: SGHTA and FQGNSA. This CDR3 is CASSPRTSGSIADTQYF. As DNA, the CDR3 is TGTGCCAGCAGCCCTAGGACTAGCGGGAGTATCGCAGATACGCAGTATTTT.

This chain uses TRBV9 with TRBJ2-7; D perhaps matches TRBD2 (6 bases). Germline V lookup: CDR1 SGDLS, CDR2 YYNGEE. This CDR3 is built from 14 residues. V lost 2 bases and J 3 bases, leaving 12 bases between the germline ends. CDR3 DNA sequence: TGTGCCAGCAGCGTGGACGGGACTCGCTACGAGCAGTACTTC. It is translated as CASSVDGTRYEQYF.

This chain connects TRBV10-2 to TRBJ2-1; D call uncertain. The germline V gene encodes CDR1 WSHSY and CDR2 SAAADI. V lost 3 bases, J lost 3 bases, and 9 bases lay in between. This CDR3 is 14 amino acids long. The CDR3 bases are TGCGCCAGCAGTGACGACGGGCTCTACAATGAGCAGTTCTTC. Its translation: CASSDDGLYNEQFF.

The table lists this clonotype with a few counts. This chain uses TRBV6-1 with TRBJ1-2; 8 bases are a match to TRBD1. V gave up 6 bases and J gave up 2 bases; unmatched junction bases: 5. The germline V gene has CDR1 MNHNS and CDR2 SASEGT. The CDR3 sequence is 14 residues long. The CDR3 loop reads CASRKDRGNYGYTF. The CDR3 DNA reads as TGTGCCAGCAGGAAAGACAGGGGAAACTATGGCTACACCTTC.

The table lists this clonotype with a few counts. The chain uses TRBV18 and TRBJ2-3, with 12 bases matching TRBD1. Germline CDR1 and CDR2: KGHSH and LQKENI. CDR3 length equals 18 residues. The V segment lost 4 bases and the J segment 3 bases; nucleotides outside the gene matches: 11. The CDR3, as DNA: TGTGCCAGCTCACTGGGACAGGGGGCAAGGTTTGAGACAGATACGCAGTATTTT. Its translation: CASSLGQGARFETDTQYF.

The chain joins TRBV7-6 to TRBJ2-1; 7 nucleotides line up with TRBD2. J was trimmed by 9 bases and V by 1 base; bases with no gene match: 6. Germline CDR1 reads SGHVS; CDR2 reads FNYEAQ. This CDR3 is 14 amino acids long. CDR3 amino acids: CASSLGTSDFEQFF. The CDR3 nucleotides read TGTGCCAGCAGCTTAGGCACTAGCGACTTTGAGCAGTTCTTC.

This chain uses TRBV5-1 with TRBJ2-2; 7 bases agree with TRBD1. CDR1 is SGHRS, CDR2 YFSETQ, per germline. The CDR3 loop spans 16 amino acids. Trimming at V came to 4 bases and at J to 6 bases, leaving 12 bases not matched to a gene. This CDR3 is CASSGTGQLGAGELFF. Here the CDR3 DNA reads TGCGCCAGCAGCGGAACGGGACAGCTTGGGGCCGGGGAGCTGTTTTTT.

This clonotype came up a few times. This chain uses TRBV4-3 with TRBJ2-1; either TRBD1 or TRBD2 may fit D (6 bases each). The CDR3 is 14 amino acids. Trimming stripped 4 bases from V and 12 bases from J, with 19 bases between. Germline V gives CDR1 LGHNA, CDR2 YSLEER. CDR3: CASSRYDGRGPQFF. The CDR3 nucleotides read TGCGCCAGCAGCCGTTACGACGGCCGGGGGCCGCAGTTCTTC.

The chain is built from TRBV7-2 and TRBJ2-7, with D hard to call. Germline V gene sequence: CDR1 SGHTA, CDR2 FQGNSA. Trimming cost V 1 base and J 6 bases, with 13 bases left between them. The length of the CDR3 is 14 residues. The CDR3, as DNA: TGTGCCAGCAGCTTAGACCCAGCAGCTGGCGAGCAGTACTTC. This sequence encodes CASSLDPAAGEQYF.

The table lists this clonotype with a few counts. V gene TRBV20-1 combines with J gene TRBJ2-5; D gene ambiguous. The germline V gene has CDR1 DFQATT and CDR2 SNEGSKA (reference sequence). V was clipped by 3 bases and J by 1 base, with 9 bases between them. This CDR3 is built from 13 residues. The CDR3 loop reads CSARGSPQETQYF. The CDR3 nucleotides are TGCAGTGCTAGGGGCAGCCCCCAAGAGACCCAGTACTTC.